This note documents a single T cell receptor (beta chain) sequence. Clones were read by immunoSEQ multiplex PCR, and TCRdb kept only the in-frame ones, dropping some. The sample yields around 100,000 clones, more than 85% seen once. Trimming at V came to 0 bases and at J to 2 bases, leaving 2 bases not matched to a gene. The CDR3 contains 15 residues. Germline-derived CDR1 and CDR2 are LNHDA and SQIVND (reference sequence). This entry is derived from a study of identifying expanded T cells in peripheral blood. This TCR was sampled from a person between 18 and 75 years old in good health. The sample comprised blood. V is TRBV19 and J is TRBJ1-2, with 8 bases identical to TRBD1. Here the CDR3 reads CASSIENRGNYGYTF. DNA for the CDR3: TGTGCCAGTAGTATAGAAAACAGGGGGAACTATGGCTACACCTTC. The entire variable domain, with the rest obtained from reference TRBV19 and TRBJ1-2, is as follows: DGGITQSPKYLFRKEGQNVTLSCEQNLNHDAMYWYRQDPGQGLRLIYYSQIVNDFQKGDIAEGYSVSREKKESFPLTVTSAQKNPTAFYLCASSIENRGNYGYTFGSGTRLTVV.